Following are 10 T cell receptor beta chains from one sample sequenced in a study of identical twins. TCRdb recomputed calls from the 5' RACE reads with MiXCR, one row per CDR3 protein. The sample includes about 890,000 distinct CDR3 sequences, around 12% of them seen just once. These same records also appear under a second study, on yellow fever vaccine responses in identical twins.

Sequenced sample: PBMCs. These receptors all stem from a woman aged 18-29 years in good health.

The chain joins TRBV24-1 to TRBJ2-7; 8 bases line up with TRBD2. The V gene's germline CDR1 is KGHDR and CDR2 SFDVKD. The CDR3 loop spans 15 amino acids. J was trimmed by 0 bases and V by 5 bases; bases with no gene match: 5. The DNA of the CDR3 is TGTGCCACCAGTGCCTCAGGGACTAGCTCCTACGAGCAGTACTTC. Residues: CATSASGTSSYEQYF.

This clonotype was seen a few times. This rearrangement joins TRBV19 to TRBJ2-1; 9 bases line up with TRBD1. This CDR3 has 16 residues. Per the germline V gene, CDR1 is LNHDA and CDR2 is SQIVND (reference sequence). The trim removed 2 bases at V and 6 bases at J, leaving 8 bases unmatched. CDR3 sequence: CASSIRAGQGSNEQFF. The CDR3 region has the DNA TGTGCCAGTAGTATAAGGGCGGGACAGGGAAGCAATGAGCAGTTCTTC.

This clonotype has a count of ten or more. The genes are TRBV5-1 and TRBJ2-1; TRBD1 matches 9 bases. Germline CDR1 SGHRS, CDR2 YFSETQ. J lost 6 bases, V lost 0 bases, and 7 bases had no gene match. The CDR3 contains 16 residues. The CDR3 loop reads CASSLARTGVFNEQFF. CDR3 nucleotides: TGCGCCAGCAGCTTGGCCCGGACAGGGGTGTTCAATGAGCAGTTCTTC.

The CDR3 here is CSARELGQNTEAFF. CDR3 nucleotide sequence: TGCAGTGCTAGAGAGTTAGGGCAGAACACTGAAGCTTTCTTT. V usage is TRBV20-1 and J usage is TRBJ1-1; D not resolved. The CDR3 length is 14 residues. V gave up 0 bases and J gave up 1 base, with 9 bases separating them. The V gene's germline CDR1 is DFQATT and CDR2 SNEGSKA (reference sequence).

This clonotype was detected many times. The chain is built from TRBV7-9 and TRBJ2-1; D perhaps matches TRBD1 (6 bases). There are 15 residues in the CDR3. The germline V gene has CDR1 SEHNR and CDR2 FQNEAQ (reference sequence). Trimming cost V 1 base and J 1 base, with 8 bases left between them. The CDR3 nucleotides are TGTGCCAGCAGCTTAGAACAGGGTTCCTACAATGAGCAGTTCTTC. Its protein product is CASSLEQGSYNEQFF.

V usage is TRBV4-1 and J usage is TRBJ1-6; no reliable D call. Germline-derived CDR1 and CDR2 are MGHRA and YSYEKL. The CDR3 runs 15 residues. V was trimmed by 4 bases and J by 8 bases, leaving 15 bases between them. The CDR3 DNA is TGCGCCAGCAGCCTCGATTACACATCGTATTCACCCCTCCACTTT. Translation gives CASSLDYTSYSPLHF.

V and J are TRBV12-3 or TRBV12-4 and TRBJ2-1, with 10 bases fitting TRBD2. V lost 6 bases, J lost 0 bases, and 8 bases stayed unmatched. The CDR3 runs to 17 residues. The CDR3 nucleotides read TGTGCCAGCAGGGATCACTCTAGCGGGAGCTCCTACAATGAGCAGTTCTTC. Its protein is CASRDHSSGSSYNEQFF.

This clonotype has just a few counts. This chain connects TRBV9 to TRBJ2-4; 7 nucleotides match TRBD1. The germline gives CDR1 SGDLS, CDR2 YYNGEE. The trim removed 3 bases at V and 6 bases at J, leaving 6 bases unmatched. This CDR3 region has 14 residues. In DNA form, the CDR3 reads TGTGCCAGCAGCGCTACGTCAGGGGGAAACATTCAGTACTTC. As protein: CASSATSGGNIQYF.

The sample holds a few counts of this clonotype. The chain has TRBV28 and TRBJ2-1, with a possible D match to TRBD2 (6 bases). This CDR3 has 17 residues. Trimming pared 3 bases from V and 2 bases from J, leaving 17 bases between. Looked up from germline, CDR1 is MDHEN and CDR2 is SYDVKM. The CDR3 loop reads CASSLRTKRTTYNEQFF. The CDR3 nucleotides are TGTGCCAGCAGTTTGCGGACTAAGCGGACCACCTACAATGAGCAGTTCTTC.

V and J are TRBV25-1 and TRBJ2-5; D remains ambiguous. The CDR3 contains 13 residues. Trimming removed 2 bases from V and 2 bases from J, with 6 bases in between. Germline CDR1 is MGHDK and CDR2 is SYGVNS. The CDR3 DNA is TGTGCCAGCAGTGAAACAGTACAAGAGACCCAGTACTTC. The encoded protein is CASSETVQETQYF.